The rows below give T cell receptor beta chains drawn from one sample of a study of radiotherapy plus CTLA-4 blockade in lung cancer. The protocol was immunoSEQ multiplex PCR, while the TCRdb copy is restricted to in-frame clones and leaves out a portion. The profile covers roughly 100,000 clones, with about 81% appearing a single time and around 3.5% taken by the ten largest. Sequences were derived from peripheral blood, sampled from a patient treated with radiotherapy plus ipilimumab. These receptors were taken from a human donor with non-small cell lung cancer who had a partial response to radiotherapy plus ipilimumab. Each CDR3 is given with its conserved first and last residue. A D gene is named only where the DNA matches it firmly. Clone size is shown for a subset of rows, as once, few, many or a class of expanded clone.

clone_size	v_call	cdr3_length	d_call	j_call	cdr3_nt	cdr3_aa
many	TRBV7-3	13	NA	TRBJ2-5	TGTGCCAGCAGCTTAGGACAGCAAGAGACCCAGTACTTC	CASSLGQQETQYF
NA	TRBV18	14	NA	TRBJ2-3	TGTGCCAGCAACCCATTGGCCGGGACAGATACGCAGTATTTT	CASNPLAGTDTQYF
NA	TRBV28	11	NA	TRBJ2-1	TGTGCCAGCACCGGTTACAATGAGCAGTTCTTC	CASTGYNEQFF
NA	TRBV7-9	15	NA	TRBJ2-7	TGTGCCAGCGGTTGGAGAGGTGGCGTTTCCTACGAGCAGTACTTC	CASGWRGGVSYEQYF
NA	TRBV9	14	NA	TRBJ2-7	TGTGCCAGCAGCGTAGCGACAGGAGAATACGAGCAGTACTTC	CASSVATGEYEQYF
NA	TRBV11-3	15	NA	TRBJ2-2	TGTGCCAGCAGCTGGGGAGTCGGTAGTGCCGGGGAGCTGTTTTTT	CASSWGVGSAGELFF
NA	TRBV10-3	12	TRBD2	TRBJ2-3	TGTGCCTCGTGCGGGAGCGGGGATACGCAGTATTTT	CASCGSGDTQYF
NA	TRBV11-2	15	TRBD2	TRBJ2-7	TGTGCCAGCAGCTTACCTAGCGGGACCGCCTACGAGCAGTACTTC	CASSLPSGTAYEQYF
few	TRBV4-1	18	NA	TRBJ2-5	TGCGCCAGCAGCCCCGATCTTGTGGCAGGGAAGGGATTCGGGACCCAGTACTTC	CASSPDLVAGKGFGTQYF
NA	TRBV7-3	15	TRBD2	TRBJ2-2	TGTGCCAGCAGTTTAGCGGGCAAGGACACCGGGGAGCTGTTTTTT	CASSLAGKDTGELFF
NA	TRBV27	15	TRBD2	TRBJ2-1	TGTGCCAGCAGTCCACTAGCGGGAGTTCTTGTTGAGCAGTTCTTC	CASSPLAGVLVEQFF
NA	TRBV7-9	16	TRBD2	TRBJ2-7	TGTGCCAGCAGCCCCCGGACTAGCGGGATCCCGCTCGAGCAGTACTTC	CASSPRTSGIPLEQYF
NA	TRBV28	16	TRBD1	TRBJ1-1	TGTGCCAGTCCCCCGAAGAGGGACAGTAACGTCGGTGAAGCTTTCTTT	CASPPKRDSNVGEAFF
few	TRBV10-1	11	NA	TRBJ1-1	TGCGCCAGCATAGGGCAGGGGGAAGCTTTCTTT	CASIGQGEAFF
NA	TRBV5-4	16	TRBD1	TRBJ2-7	TGTGCCAGCAGCTTATGGACAGGGGGAGTTGGGAACGAGCAGTACTTC	CASSLWTGGVGNEQYF
NA	TRBV5-1	15	TRBD2	TRBJ2-3	TGCGCCAGCAGCGCAGGTGGGAGGGGAGCAGATACGCAGTATTTT	CASSAGGRGADTQYF
NA	TRBV19	14	NA	TRBJ2-2	TGTGCCAGTAGTATGGGACATACCACCGGGGAGCTGTTTTTT	CASSMGHTTGELFF
NA	TRBV25-1	13	NA	TRBJ2-7	TGTGCCAGCACAGGGCGGACTACCTACGAGCAGTACTTC	CASTGRTTYEQYF
NA	TRBV4-1	14	NA	TRBJ1-5	TGCGCCAGCAGCCAGCCCTCGGCGAGGCAGCCCCAGCATTTT	CASSQPSARQPQHF
once	TRBV2	14	TRBD2	TRBJ2-7	TGTGCCAGCAGTGAAGCTCCGGGGGGGAGCGAGCAGTACTTC	CASSEAPGGSEQYF
NA	TRBV10-3	15	TRBD1	TRBJ1-6	TGTGCCATCAGTGGGACCGGGACAGGGGATTCACCCCTCCACTTT	CAISGTGTGDSPLHF
NA	TRBV5-1	16	TRBD1	TRBJ1-6	TGCGCCAGCAGCCCCCTAGGACAGGGCCATAATTCACCCCTCCACTTT	CASSPLGQGHNSPLHF
NA	TRBV5-1	14	TRBD1	TRBJ1-1	TGCGCCAGCAGCTCCGGGACAGGGAGGACTGAAGCTTTCTTT	CASSSGTGRTEAFF
NA	TRBV6-1	12	TRBD1	TRBJ1-1	TGTGCCAGCAGTGAATGGACAGGGAAGGCTTTCTTT	CASSEWTGKAFF
NA	TRBV10-3	14	TRBD2	TRBJ2-7	TGTGCCATTGGGGGGGGGAGCGGGACGCGGGAGCAGTACTTC	CAIGGGSGTREQYF
NA	TRBV5-5	14	TRBD1	TRBJ1-4	TGTGCCAGCAGCTCGGGACAGGGCTATGAAAAACTGTTTTTT	CASSSGQGYEKLFF
once	TRBV9	16	NA	TRBJ2-3	TGTGCCAGCAGCGTTGCGGGACAGTTGATCACAGATACGCAGTATTTT	CASSVAGQLITDTQYF
once	TRBV11-2	11	NA	TRBJ2-7	TGTGCCAGCAGCGGACACTACGAGCAGTACTTC	CASSGHYEQYF
NA	TRBV2	14	TRBD1	TRBJ1-5	TGTGCCAGCAGTGAGCGACAGGGTGAGCAGCCCCAGCATTTT	CASSERQGEQPQHF
NA	TRBV27	14	TRBD2	TRBJ2-1	TGTGCCAGCAGTTTCCTAGCGGGAGAAGTTGAGCAGTTCTTC	CASSFLAGEVEQFF
NA	TRBV28	16	TRBD2	TRBJ2-5	TGTGCCAGCAGTCCGGGACTAGCGGGGGGACAAGAGACCCAGTACTTC	CASSPGLAGGQETQYF
NA	TRBV10-3	12	NA	TRBJ1-1	TGTGCCATCAGTGAGTCGTCTGCTGAAGCTTTCTTT	CAISESSAEAFF